The 23 T cell receptor beta chains presented below share a single source sample, sequenced in a study of identical twins. TCRdb reprocessed the 5' RACE reads with MiXCR, giving one entry per CDR3 protein. The table has fewer than 350,000 distinct CDR3 sequences, about 8.3% seen once; the top ten hold more than 2%. These data are also associated with another study on yellow fever vaccine responses in identical twins.

What was sequenced was memory (CD45RO+) T cells sorted from blood. Source of these receptors: a young woman in good health.

This clonotype was seen a handful of times. V usage is TRBV25-1 and J usage is TRBJ1-2; D remains ambiguous. Germline-derived CDR1 and CDR2 are MGHDK and SYGVNS. Trimming took 11 bases from V and 1 from J, leaving 20 bases between them. The CDR3 has 15 residues. CDR3 DNA: TGTGCCGTCCAGGCCGGCAGATTTTTTAACTATGGCTACACCTTC. It translates to CAVQAGRFFNYGYTF.

The chain links TRBV7-8 to TRBJ2-1, with 8 positions matching TRBD2. Germline V CDR1 and CDR2: SGHVS, FQNEAQ. This CDR3 region has 13 residues. After removal of 4 bases from V and 10 bases from J, the junction contained 6 bases not matched to a gene. Here the CDR3 DNA reads TGTGCCAGCAGCTCTGGACTAGCCGGGGAGCAGTTCTTC. Amino acids: CASSSGLAGEQFF.

The chain couples TRBV9 to TRBJ2-2; D unresolved. Germline CDR1 is SGDLS and CDR2 is YYNGEE. CDR3 length equals 15 residues. V shed 0 bases and J shed 5 bases, with 11 bases lying between them. The CDR3 spells CASSVAPSWTGELFF. CDR3 coding DNA: TGTGCCAGCAGCGTAGCACCTTCGTGGACCGGGGAGCTGTTTTTT. Based on the CDR3 plus reference TRBV9 and TRBJ2-2, the full variable domain is DSGVTQTPKHLITATGQRVTLRCSPRSGDLSVYWYQQSLDQGLQFLIQYYNGEERAKGNILERFSAQQFPDLHSELNLSSLELGDSALYFCASSVAPSWTGELFFGEGSRLTVL.

V is TRBV15 and J is TRBJ1-5; 7 positions agree with TRBD1. J gave up 3 bases and V 0 bases, and 8 bases lay outside the gene matches. The CDR3 length is 17 residues. CDR1 is LNHNV and CDR2 is YYDKDF in the germline V gene (reference sequence). CDR3 in amino acids: CATSRDSGRGFNQPQHF. The CDR3 bases are TGTGCCACCAGCAGAGATTCAGGCAGGGGGTTCAATCAGCCCCAGCATTTT.

This clonotype was detected a few times. J is TRBJ1-4 and V is TRBV4-2, with D unclear. This CDR3 contains 14 residues. The germline gives CDR1 LGHNA, CDR2 YNFKEQ. Trimming pared 0 bases from V and 8 bases from J, leaving 10 bases between. The chain's CDR3 is CASSQDLVGEKLFF. CDR3 sequence (DNA): TGTGCCAGCAGCCAAGATCTGGTGGGGGAAAAACTGTTTTTT.

The chain uses TRBV10-2 and TRBJ2-5; 13 bases fit TRBD2. CDR1 and CDR2 (germline): WSHSY, SAAADI. V shed 6 bases and J 2 bases; nucleotides not matched to a gene: 12. The CDR3 is made up of 18 amino acids. CDR3 coding DNA: TGCGCCAGCAGGCCCGGAAGACTAGCGGGGGGCGGACAAGAGACCCAGTACTTC. It yields the protein CASRPGRLAGGGQETQYF.

The sample holds a few counts of this clonotype. This rearrangement joins TRBV6-1 to TRBJ2-2; TRBD2 might be the D (5 bases). The CDR3 sequence is 12 residues long. The germline gives CDR1 MNHNS, CDR2 SASEGT. Trimming removed 7 bases from V and 6 bases from J, with 9 bases in between. This chain's CDR3 is CASIGDAGELFF. The CDR3, as DNA: TGTGCCAGCATCGGGGATGCCGGGGAGCTGTTTTTT.

This clonotype has a count of ten or more. The gene calls are TRBV7-2 and TRBJ1-1; maybe TRBD1 (5 bases). CDR1 and CDR2 from the germline V gene are SGHTA and FQGNSA. V dropped 7 bases and J dropped 10 bases, with 16 bases sitting between them. This CDR3 is built from 12 residues. CDR3 nucleotide sequence: TGTGCCAGCAACCAAGGGGTCGGGGCAGCTTTCTTT. Translated, it gives CASNQGVGAAFF.

This clonotype was found many times. The chain links TRBV5-1 to TRBJ1-1; D is unresolved. The V gene lost 0 bases and the J gene lost 2 bases, with 8 bases spanning the gap. The CDR3 runs to 14 residues. Germline-derived CDR1 and CDR2 are SGHRS and YFSETQ. CDR3 DNA sequence: TGCGCCAGCAGCTTGGTCGGAGATAACACTGAAGCTTTCTTT. Its translation: CASSLVGDNTEAFF.

This chain connects TRBV18 to TRBJ2-7; D may correspond to TRBD1 or TRBD2 (6 bases each). The CDR3 loop spans 16 amino acids. The V end lost 6 bases, the J end lost 0 bases, and 18 bases lay between the germline ends. Germline V gene sequence: CDR1 KGHSH, CDR2 LQKENI. This CDR3 is CASSPTDGGSSYEQYV. For the CDR3, the DNA is TGTGCCAGCTCCCCAACCGACGGGGGCAGCTCCTACGAGCAGTACGTC.

This clonotype was picked up many times. V is TRBV29-1 and J is TRBJ2-7; 11 bases fit TRBD2. J gave up 5 bases and V 5 bases, and 8 bases lay outside the gene matches. This CDR3 has 14 residues. The germline V gene has CDR1 SQVTM and CDR2 ANQGSEA. CDR3 sequence reads: CSVQTSGRHDEQYF. The CDR3 coding sequence is TGCAGCGTTCAAACTAGCGGGAGACACGACGAGCAGTACTTC.

This clonotype was observed many times. The chain recombines TRBV7-9 with TRBJ2-1; the match to TRBD2 covers 9 bases. The V gene's germline CDR1 is SEHNR and CDR2 FQNEAQ (reference sequence). This CDR3 comprises 15 residues. With 2 bases clipped from V and 6 bases from J, the junction kept 5 bases outside the gene matches. The CDR3 reads CASSLSETSGNEQFF. Here the CDR3 DNA reads TGTGCCAGCAGCTTATCCGAGACTAGCGGCAATGAGCAGTTCTTC.

V and J are TRBV28 and TRBJ1-2; TRBD1 agrees at 8 bases. In germline, CDR1 is MDHEN, CDR2 SYDVKM. The ends lost 6 bases at V and 5 bases at J; junction bases unmatched: 5. The CDR3 is 13 residues long. As DNA, the CDR3 is TGTGCCAGCAGAGTGGACAGGGCTTATGGCTACACCTTC. Protein sequence: CASRVDRAYGYTF.

This chain uses TRBV20-1 with TRBJ2-7, with D maybe TRBD2 (6 bases). V was clipped by 6 bases and J by 1 base, with 16 bases between them. The CDR3 sequence is 14 residues long. CDR1 and CDR2 (germline): DFQATT, SNEGSKA (reference sequence). CDR3 sequence (DNA): TGCAGTGCCCCAGTGGGGGGTGGGTCCTACGAGCAGTACTTC. Translating gives CSAPVGGGSYEQYF.

This chain joins TRBV3-1 and TRBJ2-7; maybe TRBD1 (6 bases). CDR1 and CDR2 from the germline V gene are LGHDT and YNNKEL (reference sequence). The CDR3 totals 13 residues. V lost 6 bases and J 2 bases, leaving 11 bases between the germline ends. The CDR3 is CASSKWDTYEQYF. CDR3 nucleotide sequence: TGTGCCAGCAGTAAGTGGGACACCTACGAGCAGTACTTC.

This chain joins TRBV2 and TRBJ2-5; a possible D gene is TRBD1 (6 bases). Between the trimmed V and J ends, which lost 10 bases and 7 bases, there was a span of 19 bases. In germline, CDR1 is SNHLY, CDR2 FYNNEI. The CDR3 is made up of 13 amino acids. The CDR3 DNA is TGTGCCAACGGTGAGGGGGAGATGAGGACCCAGTACTTC. Encoded protein: CANGEGEMRTQYF.

This clonotype was recorded a few times. V usage is TRBV28 and J usage is TRBJ2-1; TRBD2 aligns across 11 bases. The CDR3 consists of 14 residues. V gave up 6 bases and J gave up 6 bases; unmatched junction bases: 4. In germline, CDR1 is MDHEN, CDR2 SYDVKM. Here the CDR3 DNA reads TGTGCCAGCAGGGGTAGCGGGGGGGCCAATGAGCAGTTCTTC. Protein: CASRGSGGANEQFF. Combining the CDR3 with reference TRBV28 and TRBJ2-1 gives the whole variable domain DVKVTQSSRYLVKRTGEKVFLECVQDMDHENMFWYRQDPGLGLRLIYFSYDVKMKEKGDIPEGYSVSREKKERFSLILESASTNQTSMYLCASRGSGGANEQFFGPGTRLTVL.

This clonotype was seen a few times. This chain connects TRBV10-3 to TRBJ2-1; 11 nucleotides agree with TRBD1. V dropped 10 bases and J dropped 6; count of bases not matched to a gene: 8. Germline-derived CDR1 and CDR2 are ENHRY and SYGVKD. This CDR3 contains 14 residues. Here the CDR3 reads CATSGDRGSNEQFF. CDR3 in DNA: TGTGCCACCTCCGGGGACAGGGGGAGCAATGAGCAGTTCTTC.

V is TRBV27 and J is TRBJ1-2; 12 bases fit TRBD1. This CDR3 is built from 15 residues. Unmatched junction bases numbered 2, after V lost 2 bases and J lost 4 bases. The germline gives CDR1 MNHEY, CDR2 SMNVEV (reference sequence). The CDR3 here is CASSLLGQGAYGYTF. DNA for the CDR3: TGTGCCAGCAGTTTACTGGGACAGGGGGCCTATGGCTACACCTTC.

In this sample, this clonotype turned up a few times. The V and J genes are TRBV24-1 and TRBJ1-3, with D uncertain. V was trimmed by 10 bases and J by 4 bases, leaving 19 bases between them. The CDR3 extends over 15 amino acids. From germline, CDR1 is KGHDR and CDR2 SFDVKD. DNA for the CDR3: TGTGCCACGCGCGAGCAGAAACCAGGAGGAAACACCATATATTTT. Translating it yields CATREQKPGGNTIYF.

The V gene is TRBV25-1, the J gene TRBJ2-1; D not certain. CDR3 size: 15 residues. V lost 1 base, J lost 1 base, and 8 bases lay in between. Germline lookup yields CDR1 MGHDK and CDR2 SYGVNS. The CDR3 reads CASSESVGSYNEQFF. The CDR3 coding sequence is TGTGCCAGCAGTGAATCAGTGGGATCCTACAATGAGCAGTTCTTC.

This clonotype came up a few times. The chain has TRBV29-1 and TRBJ2-1, with TRBD2 as a possible D gene (6 bases). CDR3 length equals 12 residues. V was shortened by 1 base and J by 7 bases, with 8 bases between the two germline ends. Germline-derived CDR1 and CDR2 are SQVTM and ANQGSEA. CDR3 DNA: TGCAGCGTTGAAGGGGGGGAAAATGAGCAGTTCTTC. This codes for CSVEGGENEQFF.

This CDR3 reads CASSLRERGVGNEQFF. The CDR3 DNA sequence: TGTGCCAGCAGCTTGCGCGAAAGGGGTGTTGGCAATGAGCAGTTCTTC. This chain uses TRBV5-6 with TRBJ2-1; D is possibly TRBD1 (5 bases). Germline V lookup: CDR1 SGHDT, CDR2 YYEEEE. The germline V and J ends were trimmed by 1 base and 6 bases, with 17 bases remaining between them. This CDR3 region has 16 residues.